This T cell receptor beta chain was captured in a study of human T cells and chemical hapten exposure. Documented time point: patch test 2, 6 weeks after DPC sensitization. The sample's treatment: therapeutic diphenylcyclopropenone sensitization with weekly scalp DPC. TCRdb re-analysed the RACE reads in MiXCR, keeping a single row per CDR3 protein. The sample yields about 78,000 distinct CDR3 sequences, 8.5% to 9% seen once. This clonotype was counted ten times or more. Source: whole blood, taken in connection with sensitization to the hapten diphenylcyclopropenone (DPC). This receptor was identified in a woman aged 45-60 years with alopecia areata. Some clones in this sample may be carry-over from other donors' samples.

Here the CDR3 reads CASSHPGQNSYNSPLHF. The CDR3 DNA reads as TGTGCCAGCAGCCATCCCGGACAGAACTCCTATAATTCACCCCTCCACTTT. The V and J genes are TRBV14 and TRBJ1-6, with D possibly being TRBD1 (6 bases). Germline V lookup: CDR1 SGHDN, CDR2 FVKESK. This CDR3 has 17 residues. Trimming left V 3 bases short and J 0 bases short, with 12 bases between.